This T cell receptor beta chain is from a study of blood T cell repertoires in COVID-19. Germline values: CDR1 MDHEN, CDR2 SYDVKM. This CDR3 contains 14 residues. Trimming removed 2 bases from V and 3 bases from J, with 8 bases in between. Per the study methods: Reference gene primers were amplified, and this amplification served to estimate nucleated cell counts. Profiled with immunoSEQ multiplex PCR; TCRdb holds only in-frame clones, not every one. V and J calls plus clone size are reproduced from that table; the DNA served to infer D and trimming. The table shows 40,000 to 60,000 clones, with about four fifths occurring only once.

V and J are TRBV28 and TRBJ1-5; a weak D match, TRBD1 (6 bases). This receptor was obtained from a man between 50 and 59 years old with acute or convalescent COVID-19. Sequenced sample: peripheral blood. CDR3 coding DNA: TGTGCCAGCAGTTTAGGACAGACCAATCAGCCCCAGCATTTT. Translating gives CASSLGQTNQPQHF.